This TCR beta chain was profiled in a study of T cell repertoires in cytomegalovirus infection. TCRdb reprocessed the reads with MiXCR, giving one entry per CDR3 protein. This sample has roughly 720,000 distinct CDR3 sequences, with 35% to 40% found just once. This CDR3 is built from 13 residues. V lost 10 bases and J lost 3, with 14 bases in between. CDR1 is ENHRY and CDR2 is SYGVKD in the germline V gene. This clonotype was recorded a few times. Material for sequencing was PBMCs. The genes are TRBV10-3 and TRBJ2-3, with D possibly matching TRBD1 (5 bases). The sequence was obtained from a human donor in good health (CMV status not recorded). Some clones in this sample may be carry-over from other donors' samples. The CDR3 protein is CASQGIRTDTQYF. CDR3 coding DNA: TGTGCCAGCCAGGGTATCAGAACAGATACGCAGTATTTT.